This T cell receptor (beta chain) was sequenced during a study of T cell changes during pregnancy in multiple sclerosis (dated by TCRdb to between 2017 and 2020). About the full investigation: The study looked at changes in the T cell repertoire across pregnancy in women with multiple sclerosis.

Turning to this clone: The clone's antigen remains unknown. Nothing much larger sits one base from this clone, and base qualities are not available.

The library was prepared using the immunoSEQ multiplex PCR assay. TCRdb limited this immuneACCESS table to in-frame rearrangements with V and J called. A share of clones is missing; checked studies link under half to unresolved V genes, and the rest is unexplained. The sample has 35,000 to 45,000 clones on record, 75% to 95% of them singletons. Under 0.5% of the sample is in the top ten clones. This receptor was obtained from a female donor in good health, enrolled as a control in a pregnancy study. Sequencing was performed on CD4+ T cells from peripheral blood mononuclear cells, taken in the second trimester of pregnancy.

The DNA sequence reads TGTGCCAGCCGATGGAGGACAGGGGTAGGCTACACCTTC. This gives the protein CASRWRTGVGYTF. The V and J segments used are TRBV28 and TRBJ1-2; 9 junctional bases match TRBD1. At the junction V is shortened by 8 bases and J by 8 bases; bases outside the gene matches: 9. CDR1 is given as MDHEN and CDR2 as SYDVKM, both from the germline V gene. From the cysteine up to the phenylalanine, the CDR3 has a length of 13 residues. The entry retains the CDR3 DNA only, 39 bases that are in frame from base 1.